This T cell receptor (beta chain) was documented in a study of vaccination effects on CD4 cells after COVID-19. CDR3 length equals 13 residues. CDR1 SQVTM and CDR2 ANQGSEA come from the germline V gene. Trimming stripped 6 bases from V and 7 bases from J, with 15 bases between. The protocol was immunoSEQ multiplex PCR, while the TCRdb copy is restricted to in-frame clones and leaves out a portion. Of 66,000 or so clones in the sample, approximately 79% are singletons; the top ten hold over 2%. Worth noting for this clone: Antigen specificity is unknown.

When nine to ten days of culture had elapsed, CD4+ T cells were isolated. Everyone in the study got two shots of either the BNT162b2 or mRNA-1273 vaccine. The authors exchanged half the medium for IL-2 medium on days 3 and 7. This specimen was CD4+ T cells from PBMCs cultured without peptide, taken after COVID-19 vaccination. The origin of this receptor is a human donor who received a COVID-19 vaccine. This chain uses TRBV29-1 with TRBJ2-2; D is unclear. Here the CDR3 reads CSVGQGYGGELFF. CDR3 sequence (DNA): TGCAGCGTGGGTCAAGGGTATGGCGGGGAGCTGTTTTTT.